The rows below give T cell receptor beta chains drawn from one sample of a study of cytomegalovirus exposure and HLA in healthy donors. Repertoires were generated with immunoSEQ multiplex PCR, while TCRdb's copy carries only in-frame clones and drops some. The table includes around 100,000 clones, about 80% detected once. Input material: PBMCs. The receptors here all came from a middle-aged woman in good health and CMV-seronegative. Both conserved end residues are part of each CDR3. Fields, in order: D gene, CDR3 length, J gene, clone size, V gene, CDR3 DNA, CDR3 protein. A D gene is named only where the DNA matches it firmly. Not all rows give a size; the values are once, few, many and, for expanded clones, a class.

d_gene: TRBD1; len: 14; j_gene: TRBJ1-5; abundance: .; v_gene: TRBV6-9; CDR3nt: TGTGCCGGACAGGGGCGGGGTAGCAATCAGCCCCAGCATTTT; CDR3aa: CAGQGRGSNQPQHF
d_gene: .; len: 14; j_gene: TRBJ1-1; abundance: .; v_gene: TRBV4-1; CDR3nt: TGCGCCAGCAGCCGCCTCGCGGGAGTCACTGAAGCTTTCTTT; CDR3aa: CASSRLAGVTEAFF
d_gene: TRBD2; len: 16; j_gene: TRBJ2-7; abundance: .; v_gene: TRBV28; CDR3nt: TGTGCCAGCAGTTTATTGCCGGGAGGGCCAAGGTACGAGCAGTACTTC; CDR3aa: CASSLLPGGPRYEQYF
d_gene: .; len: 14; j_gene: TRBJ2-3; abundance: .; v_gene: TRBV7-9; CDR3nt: TGTGCCAGCAGCTTAGGGGCAGGGAGGGATACGCAGTATTTT; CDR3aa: CASSLGAGRDTQYF
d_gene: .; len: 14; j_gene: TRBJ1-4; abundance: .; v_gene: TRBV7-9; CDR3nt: TGTGCCAGCAGCTTAAGTCAGGGCGGTGAAAAACTGTTTTTT; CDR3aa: CASSLSQGGEKLFF
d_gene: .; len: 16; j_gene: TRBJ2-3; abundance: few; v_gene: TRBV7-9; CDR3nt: TGTGCCAGCAGCTTCCGCCCCGACAGGATCCCAGATACGCAGTATTTT; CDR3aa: CASSFRPDRIPDTQYF
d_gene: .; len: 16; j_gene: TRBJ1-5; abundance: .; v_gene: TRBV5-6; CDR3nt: TGTGCCAGCAGCTTGGGTGCGGGGGGGAACAATCAGCCCCAGCATTTT; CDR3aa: CASSLGAGGNNQPQHF
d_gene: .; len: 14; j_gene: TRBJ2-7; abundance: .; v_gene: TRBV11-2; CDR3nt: TGTGCCAGCAGCTTAGAACCAGGGGACTACGAGCAGTACTTC; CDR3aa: CASSLEPGDYEQYF
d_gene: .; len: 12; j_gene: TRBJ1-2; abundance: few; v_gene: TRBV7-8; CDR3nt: TGTGCCAGCAGCTTAGATGCAGATGGCTACACCTTC; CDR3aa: CASSLDADGYTF
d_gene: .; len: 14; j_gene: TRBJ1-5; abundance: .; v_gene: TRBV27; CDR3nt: TGTGCCAGCAGTTTAGACTCACCTCATCAGCCCCAGCATTTT; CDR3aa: CASSLDSPHQPQHF
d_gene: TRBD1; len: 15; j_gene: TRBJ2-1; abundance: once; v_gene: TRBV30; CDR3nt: TGTGCCTGGAGTCTACTTCAGGGGGCGAGCGATGAGCAGTTCTTC; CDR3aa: CAWSLLQGASDEQFF
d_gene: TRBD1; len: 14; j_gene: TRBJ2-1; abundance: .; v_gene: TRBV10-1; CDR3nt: TGCGCCAGCAGTGAGTCGAGGACAGGGAAAGAGCAGTTCTTC; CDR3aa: CASSESRTGKEQFF
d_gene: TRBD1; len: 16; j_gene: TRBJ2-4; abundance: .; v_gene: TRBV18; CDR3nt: TGTGCCAGCTCACCGTTCCCAGGGGGTGCCAAAAACATTCAGTACTTC; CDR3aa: CASSPFPGGAKNIQYF
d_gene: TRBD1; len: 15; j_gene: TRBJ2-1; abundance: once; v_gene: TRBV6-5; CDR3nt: TGTGCCAGCAGCACCGGGACAGAAACCTACAATGAGCAGTTCTTC; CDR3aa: CASSTGTETYNEQFF
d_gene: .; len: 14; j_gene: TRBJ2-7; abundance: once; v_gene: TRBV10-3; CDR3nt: TGTGCCACCTGGGGGCCTTCTACTCAAAAGGGGCAGTACTTC; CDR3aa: CATWGPSTQKGQYF
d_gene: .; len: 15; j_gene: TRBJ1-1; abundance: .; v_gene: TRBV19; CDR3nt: TGTGCCAGTAGTATATCGAGTCAGGCCTACACTGAAGCTTTCTTT; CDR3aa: CASSISSQAYTEAFF
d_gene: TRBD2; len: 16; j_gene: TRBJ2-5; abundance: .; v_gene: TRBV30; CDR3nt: TGTGCCTGGGGCCGCCTTCGGGCGGGACTAAGAGAGACCCAGTACTTC; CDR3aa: CAWGRLRAGLRETQYF
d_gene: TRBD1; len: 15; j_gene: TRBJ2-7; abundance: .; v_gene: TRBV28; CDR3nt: TGTGCCAGCTTAACAGGGGGCGCCCGGGGTTACGAGCAGTACTTC; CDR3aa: CASLTGGARGYEQYF
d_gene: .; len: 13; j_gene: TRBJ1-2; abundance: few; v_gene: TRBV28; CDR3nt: TGTGCCCTACGGAGCAGTCAGACCTATGGCTACACCTTC; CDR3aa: CALRSSQTYGYTF
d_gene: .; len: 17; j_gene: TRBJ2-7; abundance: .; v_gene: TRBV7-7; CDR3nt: TGTGCCAGCAGCTTTGGGGTAGGGAACAGGGAGTGCTACGAGCAGTACTTC; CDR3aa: CASSFGVGNRECYEQYF
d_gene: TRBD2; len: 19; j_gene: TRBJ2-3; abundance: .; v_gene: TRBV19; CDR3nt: TGTGCCAGTAGTGACCCCACTAGCGGGGTATGGGACGGCACAGATACGCAGTATTTT; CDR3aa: CASSDPTSGVWDGTDTQYF